The 5 T cell receptor beta chains below come from one sample, sequenced in a study of T cell responses to AZD1222 COVID-19 vaccine. The assay was immunoSEQ multiplex PCR, and TCRdb's table has in-frame clones only and misses some. The sample has roughly 100,000 clones; roughly 82% are singletons. This material consisted of peripheral blood, taken on day 0 of AZD1222 vaccination. The receptors were gathered from an adult in good health.

This clone was recorded once. The chain couples TRBV19 to TRBJ1-3; D is undetermined. The V end lost 2 bases, the J end lost 2 bases, and 7 bases lay between the germline ends. Per the germline V gene, CDR1 is LNHDA and CDR2 is SQIVND (reference sequence). The CDR3 has 14 residues. DNA for the CDR3: TGTGCCAGTAGTATAAATCCGACTGGAAACACCATATATTTT. It yields the protein CASSINPTGNTIYF.

The chain uses TRBV10-3 and TRBJ2-5; 9 positions agree with TRBD2. The CDR3 length is 15 residues. Unmatched junction bases numbered 8, after V lost 4 bases and J lost 5 bases. From germline, CDR1 is ENHRY and CDR2 SYGVKD. Here the CDR3 reads CAISGGGGVGETQYF. CDR3 coding DNA: TGTGCCATCAGTGGAGGCGGGGGGGTCGGGGAGACCCAGTACTTC.

The chain carries TRBV27 and TRBJ1-3, with TRBD1 identical over 8 bases. With V trimmed by 5 bases and J by 4 bases, 7 bases remained unmatched. CDR1 MNHEY and CDR2 SMNVEV come from the germline V gene (reference sequence). The CDR3 is 15 residues long. The CDR3 loop is CASSLEGQGGNTIYF. CDR3 sequence (DNA): TGTGCCAGCAGTCTCGAAGGACAGGGAGGAAACACCATATATTTT.

The chain combines TRBV5-1 with TRBJ1-2, with TRBD1 identical over 9 bases. This CDR3 has 15 residues. From germline, CDR1 is SGHRS and CDR2 YFSETQ. The J segment lost 2 bases and the V segment lost 4 bases, leaving 6 bases of the junction unmatched. CDR3 nucleotides: TGCGCCAGCAGCGAACAGGGGGCAACGAACTATGGCTACACCTTC. Its protein is CASSEQGATNYGYTF.

This clone was seen more than once but under ten times. This sequence joins TRBV5-1 and TRBJ2-7; TRBD1 is a possible D gene (5 bases). V lost 1 base to trimming and J lost 3 bases, with 8 bases between them. The CDR3 has 13 amino acids. CDR1 is SGHRS and CDR2 is YFSETQ in the germline V gene. The CDR3 nucleotides are TGCGCCAGCAGCTTGCTAGGGGACTACGAGCAGTACTTC. Its protein is CASSLLGDYEQYF.